This T cell receptor beta chain was retrieved from a study of vaccination and CD4 T cells after COVID-19. For the study at large: At a median 72 days (range 14 to 241) after dose two, post-vaccine samples were obtained. General study points: With convalescent patients, a median around 85% of reactive clones emerged solely after vaccination.

CD4+ T cells that had been cultured provided DNA sequenced with the Oncomine TCR Beta short-read assay. Extraction of genomic DNA was performed on cultured CD4+ T cells. TCRdb called the PCR reads again in MiXCR, with one record for every CDR3 protein. The sample lists fewer than 30,000 distinct CDR3 sequences; 35% to 55% were seen once. With regard to this clonotype: What it binds is unknown. Possible read error: a much larger clone is one base away.

Specified time point: late sampling 161 to 241 days after vaccination in three convalescent patients. Described treatment: roughly ten-day PBMC culture with coronavirus spike peptide pools or control peptides (ViraFEST assay). The germline V and J ends were trimmed by 0 bases and 5 bases, with 14 bases remaining between them. CDR3 length: 15 amino acids. In germline, CDR1 is LNHNV, CDR2 YYDKDF (reference sequence). The chain couples TRBV15 to TRBJ2-7, with D perhaps being TRBD1 or TRBD2 (6 bases each). The source material was CD4+ T cells from blood, cultured in vitro, sampled about 7 months after SARS-CoV-2 vaccination. This clonotype was obtained from a human donor who had recovered from COVID-19. CDR3 loop: CATSREEGDVDEQYF. Written as DNA, the CDR3 is TGTGCCACCAGCAGAGAGGAGGGGGATGTGGACGAGCAGTACTTC. Using reference TRBV15 and TRBJ2-7 for the parts outside the CDR3, the full variable domain is DAMVIQNPRYQVTQFGKPVTLSCSQTLNHNVMYWYQQKSSQAPKLLFHYYDKDFNNEADTPDNFQSRRPNTSFCFLDIRSPGLGDTAMYLCATSREEGDVDEQYFGPGTRLTVT.